Listed below are T cell receptor beta chains from one sample, sequenced in a study of T cell repertoires in ileal Crohn's disease. Method: immunoSEQ multiplex PCR; TCRdb's copy keeps in-frame clones and lacks some. The data contain over 3,000 clones, about nine tenths of them singletons. Sequences were obtained from ileal tissue. The receptors come from an adult with Crohn's disease. Each CDR3 is given with its conserved first and last residue. D genes are given only for firm matches. A clone size is listed for some rows: how often the clone was seen (once, few, many), or a class if it is expanded.

TRBD1	once	TRBV7-9	TRBJ2-3	TGTGCCAGCAGCCCGGGACAGGGGGTAACAGATACGCAGTATTTT	CASSPGQGVTDTQYF
TRBD2	NA	TRBV7-3	TRBJ2-2	TGTGCCAGCAGCCCTCTCCCGACTAGCGGGAGGCACACCGGGGAGCTGTTTTTT	CASSPLPTSGRHTGELFF
TRBD2	NA	TRBV14	TRBJ2-5	TGTGCCAGCAGCCGAGGGACTAGCGGGTTCCAAGAGACCCAGTACTTC	CASSRGTSGFQETQYF
NA	NA	TRBV19	TRBJ2-2	TGTGCCAGTAGTATTCAGGGATCCGCCGGGGAGCTGTTTTTT	CASSIQGSAGELFF
NA	NA	TRBV5-1	TRBJ2-7	TGCGCCAGCAGCTTAAGCCGCGCCGGGGGGCACGAGCAGTACTTC	CASSLSRAGGHEQYF
NA	NA	TRBV12-2	TRBJ1-3	TGTGCAAGTCGCTTAGAGGACAGCGGCTTCTCTGGAAACACCATATATTTT	CASRLEDSGFSGNTIYF
TRBD1	NA	TRBV10-3	TRBJ2-7	TGTGCCATCAGTCCTCGACAGGGAGATGGGGAGCAGTACTTC	CAISPRQGDGEQYF
NA	NA	TRBV4-1	TRBJ2-1	TGCGCCAGCAGCCCACTAGGGAATGAGCAGTTCTTC	CASSPLGNEQFF
NA	once	TRBV19	TRBJ2-1	TGTGCCAGTAGTATCCCGGGGGCCTCAACCTACAATGAGCAGTTCTTC	CASSIPGASTYNEQFF
NA	NA	TRBV7-3	TRBJ1-1	TGTGCCAGCAGCTTAAGAATCCGGTGCACTGAAGCTTTCTTT	CASSLRIRCTEAFF
TRBD1	NA	TRBV19	TRBJ1-5	TGTGCCAGTAGTATAGAAGGGGGACAGGGTAAGTGGCCCCAGCATTTT	CASSIEGGQGKWPQHF
NA	NA	TRBV6-4	TRBJ2-2	TGTGCCAGCAGTGCGGGAGACACCGGGGAGCTGTTTTTT	CASSAGDTGELFF
NA	NA	TRBV10-3	TRBJ1-1	TGTGCCATCAGTGAGGGCGGGGACACTGAAGCTTTCTTT	CAISEGGDTEAFF
NA	NA	TRBV5-1	TRBJ1-1	TGCGCCAGCAGCTCGGCGGGTTTCACTGAAGCTTTCTTT	CASSSAGFTEAFF
TRBD1	once	TRBV7-8	TRBJ2-3	TGTGCCAGCAGCTTAGAGACAGGGGTAAACACAGATACGCAGTATTTT	CASSLETGVNTDTQYF
NA	NA	TRBV11-2	TRBJ2-5	TGTGCCAGCAGCTTATCGGGCGTGGGGACGACGGAGACCCAGTACTTC	CASSLSGVGTTETQYF
NA	NA	TRBV7-9	TRBJ1-1	TGTGCCAGCAGCTTAGGGGGAGACAGACGAGCTGAAGCTTTCTTT	CASSLGGDRRAEAFF
NA	NA	TRBV5-6	TRBJ2-3	TGTGCCAGCACCAAGGCGGGCACAGATACGCAGTATTTT	CASTKAGTDTQYF
NA	NA	TRBV18	TRBJ2-7	TGTGCCAGCTCACCACCGCAGGCTCTCTACGAGCAGTACTTC	CASSPPQALYEQYF
NA	NA	TRBV7-9	TRBJ2-5	TGTGCCAGCAGCTTCGGGGTAGGGCGAATCCGGGAGACCCAGTACTTC	CASSFGVGRIRETQYF
NA	NA	TRBV7-2	TRBJ1-1	TGTGCCAGCAGCTTCCTGCCCAGGGGTAACACTGAAGCTTTCTTT	CASSFLPRGNTEAFF
NA	NA	TRBV19	TRBJ2-7	TGTGCCAGTAGTAGACCTGGCGGACTCTACGAGCAGTACTTC	CASSRPGGLYEQYF
NA	NA	TRBV5-1	TRBJ1-2	TGCGCCAGCAGCTCCGCAGGGGCGGTTGGCTACACCTTC	CASSSAGAVGYTF
NA	NA	TRBV14	TRBJ2-3	TGTGCCAGCAGCCCCAGGATGGAACCCACAGATACGCAGTATTTT	CASSPRMEPTDTQYF
TRBD1	once	TRBV5-1	TRBJ2-3	TGCGCCAGCAGCTTAGGACAGGGCGCAGATACGCAGTATTTT	CASSLGQGADTQYF
TRBD2	NA	TRBV9	TRBJ2-1	TGTGCCAGCAGCGGGGGGACTAGCGGGAGATATAGTGAGCAGTTCTTC	CASSGGTSGRYSEQFF
NA	NA	TRBV6-5	TRBJ2-1	TGTGCCAGCCTAACGCGCGCTCGGCCCGGTAATGAGCAGTTCTTC	CASLTRARPGNEQFF
NA	NA	TRBV7-9	TRBJ2-3	TGTGCCAGCAGCTTAGTTTGGACAGATACGCAGTATTTT	CASSLVWTDTQYF
TRBD2	once	TRBV6-4	TRBJ2-3	TGTGCCAGCTCCGGGACTAGCGGGACAGATACGCAGTATTTT	CASSGTSGTDTQYF
NA	NA	TRBV19	TRBJ2-1	TGTGCCAGTAGTATAGGTGGCGGGGCGGGGTTCTCCTACAATGAGCAGTTCTTC	CASSIGGGAGFSYNEQFF
NA	NA	TRBV2	TRBJ1-1	TGTGCCGGCGGGTGGTCACAGAACACTGAAGCTTTCTTT	CAGGWSQNTEAFF
TRBD2	NA	TRBV29-1	TRBJ2-7	TGCAGCGTTGAGTGGCTAGCGGGAAGCGGGATCTACGAGCAGTACTTC	CSVEWLAGSGIYEQYF
NA	NA	TRBV7-2	TRBJ2-3	TGTGCCAGCAGCCCCCGGGACTTCCGGTGGGGCACAGATACGCAGTATTTT	CASSPRDFRWGTDTQYF
NA	NA	TRBV6-4	TRBJ2-1	TGTGCCAGCAGTGTTGGCCAGGGGACCAATGAGCAGTTCTTC	CASSVGQGTNEQFF
NA	NA	TRBV28	TRBJ1-2	TGTGCCACCAACCCCAAACCGGGGGGCTACACCTTC	CATNPKPGGYTF
NA	NA	TRBV11-2	TRBJ1-2	TGTGCCAGCAGCCGAAGCAGGGTAACCAACTATGGCTACACCTTC	CASSRSRVTNYGYTF
TRBD1	NA	TRBV29-1	TRBJ2-7	TGCAGCGTTGTCGGCGGACAGGGGGGCCTCGAGCAGTACTTC	CSVVGGQGGLEQYF
NA	NA	TRBV2	TRBJ1-4	TGTGCCAGCAGGGCACGAGTCGCTAATGAAAAACTGTTTTTT	CASRARVANEKLFF
NA	few	TRBV7-4	TRBJ2-2	TGTGCCAGCAGCTTAGAGGAGAGTGCGAACACCGGGGAGCTGTTTTTT	CASSLEESANTGELFF
NA	NA	TRBV5-1	TRBJ2-3	TGCGCCAGCAGCTTGTGGCAAACCGACACAGATACGCAGTATTTT	CASSLWQTDTDTQYF